The 4 T cell receptor beta chains reported below all come from one sample, sequenced in a study of blood T cells in healthy people across ages. Alongside a J-beta primer mix, a sample-barcoded 5' primer served in a second PCR lasting about 6 to 11 cycles. TCRdb analysed the 5' RACE reads with MiXCR anew, one entry per CDR3 protein. The sample contains around 1.7 million distinct CDR3 sequences, roughly 27% of which appear only once. Sequenced input: blood. These receptor sequences come from a woman aged 25 to 39 in good health.

This clonotype was observed once. A junction boundary mismatches the germline segment, possibly from a read error. This chain joins TRBV20-1 and TRBJ2-3, with D possibly being TRBD2 (6 bases). The CDR3 has 15 amino acids. CDR1 and CDR2 (germline): DFQATT, SNEGSKA (reference sequence). The CDR3 protein is CSARDPQRGTDTQYF. The DNA of the CDR3 is TGCAGTGCTCGAGATCCCCAGCGGGGCACAGATACGCAGTATTTT.

Remarks on this clonotype: A read error may explain this, as a much larger clone is one base away. V gene TRBV20-1 combines with J gene TRBJ2-3; 9 bases agree with TRBD2. The CDR3 is 13 residues long. Germline CDR1 DFQATT, CDR2 SNEGSKA (reference sequence). This CDR3 is CGARLAGTDTQYF. CDR3 DNA: TGCGGTGCTAGACTAGCGGGCACAGATACGCAGTATTTT.

The CDR3 DNA follows: TGTGCCAGCAGCCATAATCAGCCTCTGGTAGACGAGCAGTACTTC. Translation gives CASSHNQPLVDEQYF. The chain uses TRBV3-1 and TRBJ2-7; D gene uncertain. In germline, CDR1 is LGHDT, CDR2 YNNKEL (reference sequence). The CDR3 runs 15 residues. V dropped 3 bases and J dropped 5 bases, with 17 bases sitting between them.

In its sample, this clonotype was seen many times. The chain carries TRBV29-1 and TRBJ2-7, with unresolved D. CDR3 length: 13 residues. Per the germline V gene, CDR1 is SQVTM and CDR2 is ANQGSEA. The V gene lost 6 bases and the J gene lost 5 bases, with 17 bases spanning the gap. The DNA for the CDR3 is TGCAGCGTCCAAGGGAACTCGCCCAACGAGCAGTACTTC. This sequence encodes CSVQGNSPNEQYF.